The rows below give T cell receptor beta chains drawn from one sample of a study of multiple sclerosis patients with progressive multifocal leukoencephalopathy. Assay used: immunoSEQ multiplex PCR; TCRdb lists only in-frame clones, some missing. The sample holds over 25,000 clones; about 90% are singletons and the top ten take 3% to 3.5%. This specimen consisted of PBMCs, obtained from a patient treated with natalizumab. The source of these receptors is a human donor with progressive multifocal leukoencephalopathy. Both conserved end residues are part of each CDR3. D genes are given only for firm matches. Rows give clone size only sometimes, using once, few, many, or a class for an expanded clone.

j_gene: TRBJ1-2; v_gene: TRBV2; abundance: .; d_gene: TRBD1; len: 13; CDR3nt: TGTGCCAGCAGCCCGACAGGGGGATTAGGCTACACCTTC; CDR3aa: CASSPTGGLGYTF
j_gene: TRBJ2-7; v_gene: TRBV7-8; abundance: .; d_gene: .; len: 13; CDR3nt: TGTGCCAGCAGCTTTCGCAGCTCCTACGAGCAGTACTTC; CDR3aa: CASSFRSSYEQYF
j_gene: TRBJ2-1; v_gene: TRBV2; abundance: .; d_gene: TRBD2; len: 14; CDR3nt: TGTGCCAGCAGTGGTGGACTAGCGGGTAGTGAGCAGTTCTTC; CDR3aa: CASSGGLAGSEQFF
j_gene: TRBJ1-2; v_gene: TRBV27; abundance: once; d_gene: .; len: 15; CDR3nt: TGTGCCAGCAGTGGGTTGGCGCCGGGTGACTATGGCTACACCTTC; CDR3aa: CASSGLAPGDYGYTF
j_gene: TRBJ2-1; v_gene: TRBV7-2; abundance: .; d_gene: TRBD2; len: 18; CDR3nt: TGTGCCAGCAGCGGAGGGACTAGCGGGAAGGGGTCCTACAATGAGCAGTTCTTC; CDR3aa: CASSGGTSGKGSYNEQFF
j_gene: TRBJ1-1; v_gene: TRBV2; abundance: .; d_gene: TRBD1; len: 14; CDR3nt: TGTGCCAGGGGGGGACAGCCTTTGAACACTGAAGCTTTCTTT; CDR3aa: CARGGQPLNTEAFF
j_gene: TRBJ2-6; v_gene: TRBV5-4; abundance: .; d_gene: .; len: 15; CDR3nt: TGTGCCAGCAGTCCGGGCGACTCTGGGGCCAACGTCCTGACTTTC; CDR3aa: CASSPGDSGANVLTF
j_gene: TRBJ2-7; v_gene: TRBV4-3; abundance: .; d_gene: TRBD1; len: 18; CDR3nt: TGCGCCAGCAGCCAAGAGAGGGGGACAGGGCCTTACTCCTACGAGCAGTACTTC; CDR3aa: CASSQERGTGPYSYEQYF
j_gene: TRBJ2-7; v_gene: TRBV6-5; abundance: .; d_gene: TRBD2; len: 14; CDR3nt: TGTGCCAGCACCGGGACTAGCGGGAGTTACGAGCAGTACTTC; CDR3aa: CASTGTSGSYEQYF
j_gene: TRBJ2-7; v_gene: TRBV6-5; abundance: .; d_gene: TRBD1; len: 12; CDR3nt: TGTGCCAGCAGTGGGACAGGGCCAGAGCAGTACTTC; CDR3aa: CASSGTGPEQYF
j_gene: TRBJ2-1; v_gene: TRBV6-4; abundance: .; d_gene: .; len: 15; CDR3nt: TGTGCCAGCAGTGAGGAAGCGGGTGGCTACAATGAGCAGTTCTTC; CDR3aa: CASSEEAGGYNEQFF